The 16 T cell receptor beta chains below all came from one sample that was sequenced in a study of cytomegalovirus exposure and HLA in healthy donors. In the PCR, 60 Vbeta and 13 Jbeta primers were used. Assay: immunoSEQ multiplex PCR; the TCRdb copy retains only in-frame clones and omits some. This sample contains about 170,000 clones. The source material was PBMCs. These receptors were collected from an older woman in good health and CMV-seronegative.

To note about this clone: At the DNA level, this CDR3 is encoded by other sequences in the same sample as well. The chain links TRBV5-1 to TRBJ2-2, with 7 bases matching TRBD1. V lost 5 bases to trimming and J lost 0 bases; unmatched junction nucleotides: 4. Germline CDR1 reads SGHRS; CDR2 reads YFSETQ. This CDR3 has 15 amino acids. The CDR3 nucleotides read TGCGCCAGCAGTCCCGACAGGGCGAACACCGGGGAGCTGTTTTTT. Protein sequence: CASSPDRANTGELFF.

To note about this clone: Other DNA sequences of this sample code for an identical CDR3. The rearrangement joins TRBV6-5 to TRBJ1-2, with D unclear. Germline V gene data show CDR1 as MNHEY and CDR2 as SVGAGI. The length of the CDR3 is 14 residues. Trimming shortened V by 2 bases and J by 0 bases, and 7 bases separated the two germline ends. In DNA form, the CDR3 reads TGTGCCAGCAGTTACGGTGGAGCTAACTATGGCTACACCTTC. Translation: CASSYGGANYGYTF.

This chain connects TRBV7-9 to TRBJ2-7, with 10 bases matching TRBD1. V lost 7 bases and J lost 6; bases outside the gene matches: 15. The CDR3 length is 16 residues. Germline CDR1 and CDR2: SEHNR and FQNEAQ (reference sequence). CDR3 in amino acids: CASTQGQGLAGGEQYF. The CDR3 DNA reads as TGTGCCAGCACCCAGGGACAGGGGCTAGCCGGAGGCGAGCAGTACTTC.

The chain's CDR3 is CSVKPPGLARDNEQFF. The DNA of the CDR3 is TGCAGCGTTAAACCTCCGGGACTAGCCAGGGACAATGAGCAGTTCTTC. This chain connects TRBV29-1 to TRBJ2-1, with 9 nucleotides matching TRBD2. V lost 5 bases, J lost 5 bases, and 13 bases stayed unmatched. The CDR3 totals 16 residues. The germline V gene encodes CDR1 SQVTM and CDR2 ANQGSEA.

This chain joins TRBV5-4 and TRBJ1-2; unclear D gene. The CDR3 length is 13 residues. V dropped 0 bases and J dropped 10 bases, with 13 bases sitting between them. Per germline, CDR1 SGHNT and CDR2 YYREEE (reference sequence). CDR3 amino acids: CASSLAGSQDYTF. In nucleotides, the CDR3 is TGTGCCAGCAGCTTGGCGGGGTCCCAGGACTACACCTTC.

The CDR3 sequence: CASSQGLAEPDTQYF. The DNA for the CDR3 is TGTGCCAGCAGCCAAGGACTAGCGGAACCAGATACGCAGTATTTT. The chain is built from TRBV4-2 and TRBJ2-3; 9 bases are a match to TRBD2. From germline, CDR1 is LGHNA and CDR2 YNFKEQ. This CDR3 spans 15 amino acids. The V gene end was trimmed by 1 base and the J gene end by 4 bases; junction bases not matched to a gene: 3.

CDR3 DNA: TGTGCCAGCAGTGGCAGGGAAGACTATGGCTACACCTTC. This sequence encodes CASSGREDYGYTF. The chain uses TRBV2 and TRBJ1-2; the D gene is possibly TRBD1 (5 bases). Trimming shortened V by 4 bases and J by 3 bases, and 9 bases separated the two germline ends. Germline assignment: CDR1 SNHLY and CDR2 FYNNEI. This CDR3 has 13 amino acids.

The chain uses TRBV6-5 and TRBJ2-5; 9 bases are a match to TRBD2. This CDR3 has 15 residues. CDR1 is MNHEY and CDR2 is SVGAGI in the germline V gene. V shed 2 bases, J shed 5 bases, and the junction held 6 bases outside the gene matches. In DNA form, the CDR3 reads TGTGCCAGCAGTTACGGAGCGGGGGGCTGGGAGACCCAGTACTTC. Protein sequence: CASSYGAGGWETQYF.

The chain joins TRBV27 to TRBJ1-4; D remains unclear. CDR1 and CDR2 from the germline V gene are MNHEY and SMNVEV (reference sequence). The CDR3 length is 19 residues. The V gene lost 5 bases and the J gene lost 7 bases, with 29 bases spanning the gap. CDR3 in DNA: TGTGCCAGCAGTCCATCCCTGCCGGGTACAAGGGAGCGGGGTGAAAAACTGTTTTTT. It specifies CASSPSLPGTRERGEKLFF. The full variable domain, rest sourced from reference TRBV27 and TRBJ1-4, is EAQVTQNPRYLITVTGKKLTVTCSQNMNHEYMSWYRQDPGLGLRQIYYSMNVEVTDKGDVPEGYKVSRKEKRNFPLILESPSPNQTSLYFCASSPSLPGTRERGEKLFFGSGTQLSVL.

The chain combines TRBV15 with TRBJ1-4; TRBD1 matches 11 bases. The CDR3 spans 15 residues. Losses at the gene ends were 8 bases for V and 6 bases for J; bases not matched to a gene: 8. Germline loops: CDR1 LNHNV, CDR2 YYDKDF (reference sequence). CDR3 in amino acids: CATESPGQGDEKLFF. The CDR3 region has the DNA TGTGCCACCGAGTCACCGGGACAGGGGGATGAAAAACTGTTTTTT.

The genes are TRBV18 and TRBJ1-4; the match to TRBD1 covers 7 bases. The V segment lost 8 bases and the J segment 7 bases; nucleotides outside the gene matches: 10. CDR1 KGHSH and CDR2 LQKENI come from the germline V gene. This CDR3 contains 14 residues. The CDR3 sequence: CASRTGTAGEKLFF. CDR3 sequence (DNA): TGTGCCAGCAGAACCGGGACAGCTGGTGAAAAACTGTTTTTT.

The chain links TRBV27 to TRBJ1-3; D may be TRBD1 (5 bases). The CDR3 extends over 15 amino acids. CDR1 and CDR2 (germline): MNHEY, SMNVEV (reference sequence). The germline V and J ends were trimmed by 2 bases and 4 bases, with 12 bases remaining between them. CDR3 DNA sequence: TGTGCCAGCAGTTTACCTTCGACAGTAGGAAACACCATATATTTT. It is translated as CASSLPSTVGNTIYF.

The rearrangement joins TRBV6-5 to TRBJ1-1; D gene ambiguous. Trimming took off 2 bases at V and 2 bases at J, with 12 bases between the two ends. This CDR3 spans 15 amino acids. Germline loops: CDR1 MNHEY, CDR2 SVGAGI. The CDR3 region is CASSYGAQTNTEAFF. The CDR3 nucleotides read TGTGCCAGCAGTTACGGTGCACAGACAAACACTGAAGCTTTCTTT.

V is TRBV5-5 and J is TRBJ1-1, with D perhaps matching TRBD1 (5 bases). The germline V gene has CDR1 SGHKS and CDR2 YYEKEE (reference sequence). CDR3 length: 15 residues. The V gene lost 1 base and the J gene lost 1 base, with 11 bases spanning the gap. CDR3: CASSLFGGANTEAFF. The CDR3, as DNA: TGTGCCAGCAGCTTGTTCGGCGGGGCGAACACTGAAGCTTTCTTT.

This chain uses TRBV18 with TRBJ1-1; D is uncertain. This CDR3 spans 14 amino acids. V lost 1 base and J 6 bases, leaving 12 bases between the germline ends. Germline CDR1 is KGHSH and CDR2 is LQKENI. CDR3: CASSPHSGGPEAFF. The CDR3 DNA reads TGTGCCAGCTCACCACACTCAGGTGGCCCTGAAGCTTTCTTT. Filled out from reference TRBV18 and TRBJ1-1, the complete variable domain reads NAGVMQNPRHLVRRRGQEARLRCSPMKGHSHVYWYRQLPEEGLKFMVYLQKENIIDESGMPKERFSAEFPKEGPSILRIQQVVRGDSAAYFCASSPHSGGPEAFFGQGTRLTVV.

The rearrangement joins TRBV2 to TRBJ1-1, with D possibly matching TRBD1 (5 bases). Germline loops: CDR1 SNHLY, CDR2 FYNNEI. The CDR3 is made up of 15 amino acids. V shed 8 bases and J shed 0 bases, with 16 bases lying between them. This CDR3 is CASARMGQMNTEAFF. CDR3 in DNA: TGTGCCAGCGCCCGCATGGGGCAGATGAACACTGAAGCTTTCTTT.